This entry lists 4 T cell receptor beta chains sequenced from one sample in a study of CD8+ T cells in alopecia areata. In each case, RNA was isolated and then reverse transcribed into cDNA as the sequencing template. Produced via immunoSEQ multiplex PCR; TCRdb's table is partial and in-frame only. The repertoire has about 200,000 clones, roughly three fifths of them found once; the top ten carry roughly 5%. Sequenced input: CD8+ T cells sorted from blood. These receptors were obtained from a human donor in good health.

The chain joins TRBV10-2 to TRBJ1-5, with D possibly being TRBD1 (5 bases). CDR3 length: 16 residues. V was pared by 1 base and J by 0 bases, with 10 bases between. Looked up from germline, CDR1 is WSHSY and CDR2 is SAAADI. The CDR3 DNA reads as TGCGCCAGCAGTGAGTTGGCAGGGTATAGCAATCAGCCCCAGCATTTT. This codes for CASSELAGYSNQPQHF.

J is TRBJ2-1 and V is TRBV2; D gene uncertain. The CDR3 totals 17 residues. Per germline, CDR1 SNHLY and CDR2 FYNNEI. V was pared by 4 bases and J by 0 bases, with 16 bases between. The CDR3 DNA follows: TGTGCCAGCAGTGGGACCAGCCCGTTAAGCTCCTACAATGAGCAGTTCTTC. It translates to CASSGTSPLSSYNEQFF.

This clone was counted a few times. One junction end disagrees with the germline gene, perhaps due to a read error. The chain combines TRBV2 with TRBJ2-7; TRBD2 matches at 7 bases. Germline assignment: CDR1 SNHLY and CDR2 FYNNEI. This CDR3 has 14 amino acids. CDR3 sequence reads: CASTTGTTSSEQYF. The CDR3 DNA reads as TGTGCCAGCACCACCGGGACTACCTCCTCCGAGCAGTACTTC.

The chain combines TRBV14 with TRBJ2-3; 14 positions agree with TRBD2. This CDR3 is built from 17 residues. Trimming removed 6 bases from V and 0 bases from J; junction bases left unmatched: 5. Germline V lookup: CDR1 SGHDN, CDR2 FVKESK. CDR3 protein: CASSSGLAGASTDTQYF. CDR3 DNA: TGTGCCAGCAGTTCGGGACTAGCGGGGGCTAGCACAGATACGCAGTATTTT.